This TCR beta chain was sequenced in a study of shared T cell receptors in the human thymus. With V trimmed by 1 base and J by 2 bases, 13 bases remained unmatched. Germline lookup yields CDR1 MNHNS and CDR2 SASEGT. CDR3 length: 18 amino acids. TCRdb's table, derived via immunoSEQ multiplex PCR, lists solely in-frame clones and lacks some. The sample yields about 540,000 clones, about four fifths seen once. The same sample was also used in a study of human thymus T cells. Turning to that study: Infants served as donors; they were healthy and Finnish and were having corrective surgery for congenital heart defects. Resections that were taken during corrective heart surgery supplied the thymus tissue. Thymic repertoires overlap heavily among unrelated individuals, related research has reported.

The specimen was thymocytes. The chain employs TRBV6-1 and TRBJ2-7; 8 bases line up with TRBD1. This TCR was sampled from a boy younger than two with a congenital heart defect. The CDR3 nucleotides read TGTGCCAGCAGTGAAGGGTGGGCATCAGGGGGCAGCCCCTACGAGCAGTACTTC. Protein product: CASSEGWASGGSPYEQYF.